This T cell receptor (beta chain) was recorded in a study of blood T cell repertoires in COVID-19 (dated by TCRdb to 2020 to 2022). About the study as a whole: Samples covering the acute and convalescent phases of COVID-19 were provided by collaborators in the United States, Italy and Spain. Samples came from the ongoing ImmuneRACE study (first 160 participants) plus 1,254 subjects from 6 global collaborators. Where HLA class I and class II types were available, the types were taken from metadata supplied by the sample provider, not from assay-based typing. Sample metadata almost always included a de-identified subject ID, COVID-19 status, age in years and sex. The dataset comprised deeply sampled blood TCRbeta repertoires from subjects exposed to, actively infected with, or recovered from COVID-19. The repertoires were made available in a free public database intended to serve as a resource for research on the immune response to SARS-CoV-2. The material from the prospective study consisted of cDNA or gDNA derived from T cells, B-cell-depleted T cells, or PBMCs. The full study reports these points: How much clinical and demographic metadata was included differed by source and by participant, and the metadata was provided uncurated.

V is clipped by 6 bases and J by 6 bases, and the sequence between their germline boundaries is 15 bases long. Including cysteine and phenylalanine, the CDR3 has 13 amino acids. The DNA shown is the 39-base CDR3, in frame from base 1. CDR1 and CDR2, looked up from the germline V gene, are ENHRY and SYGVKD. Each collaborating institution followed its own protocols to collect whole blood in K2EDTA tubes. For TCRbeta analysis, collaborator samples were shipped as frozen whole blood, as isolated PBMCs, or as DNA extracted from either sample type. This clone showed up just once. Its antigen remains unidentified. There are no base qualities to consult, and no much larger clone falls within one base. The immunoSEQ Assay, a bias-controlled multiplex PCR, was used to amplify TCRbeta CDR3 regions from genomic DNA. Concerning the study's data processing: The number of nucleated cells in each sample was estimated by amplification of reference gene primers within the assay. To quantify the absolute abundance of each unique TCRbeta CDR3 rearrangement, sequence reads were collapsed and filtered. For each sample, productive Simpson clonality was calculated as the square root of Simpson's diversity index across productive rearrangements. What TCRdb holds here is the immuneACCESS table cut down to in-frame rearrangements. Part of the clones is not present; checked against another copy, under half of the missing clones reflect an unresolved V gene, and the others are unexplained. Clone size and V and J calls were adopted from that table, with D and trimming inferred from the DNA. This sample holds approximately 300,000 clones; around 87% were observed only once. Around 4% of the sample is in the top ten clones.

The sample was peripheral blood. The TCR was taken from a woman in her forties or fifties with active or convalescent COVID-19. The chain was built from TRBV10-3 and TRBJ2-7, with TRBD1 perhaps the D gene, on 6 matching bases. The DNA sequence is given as TGTGCCATCAGCACTACAGGGCGGGTCGAGCAGTACTTC. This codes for CAISTTGRVEQYF.